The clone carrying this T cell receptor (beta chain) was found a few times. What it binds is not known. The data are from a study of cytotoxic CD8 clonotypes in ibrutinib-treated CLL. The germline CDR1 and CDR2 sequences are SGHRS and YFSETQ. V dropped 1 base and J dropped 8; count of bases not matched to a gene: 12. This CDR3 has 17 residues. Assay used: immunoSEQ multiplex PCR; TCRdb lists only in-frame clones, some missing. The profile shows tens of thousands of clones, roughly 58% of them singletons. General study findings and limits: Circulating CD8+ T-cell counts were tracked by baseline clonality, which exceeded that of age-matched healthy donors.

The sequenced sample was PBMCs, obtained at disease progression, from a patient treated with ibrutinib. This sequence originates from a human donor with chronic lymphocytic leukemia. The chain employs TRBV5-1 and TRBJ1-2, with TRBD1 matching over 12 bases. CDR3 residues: CASSLTTGTGGAGGYTF. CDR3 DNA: TGCGCCAGCAGCTTGACAACCGGGACAGGGGGCGCGGGAGGCTACACCTTC.